A single sample is the source of the 9 T cell receptor beta chains below, sequenced in a study of blood T cell repertoires in COVID-19. Repertoires were generated with immunoSEQ multiplex PCR, while TCRdb's copy carries only in-frame clones and drops some. The data show about 460,000 clones, with 88% seen just once and 8.3% held by the top ten. The sequencing input was PBMCs or T cells enriched from blood (not recorded which). These receptors all come from a woman aged 60-75 years who had recovered from COVID-19.

The gene calls are TRBV2 and TRBJ1-1; 11 nucleotides agree with TRBD1. Trimming removed 4 bases from V and 4 bases from J; junction bases left unmatched: 5. The CDR3 extends over 15 amino acids. Germline V gives CDR1 SNHLY, CDR2 FYNNEI. CDR3 in amino acids: CASSVTGTGGTEAFF. CDR3 nucleotide sequence: TGTGCCAGCAGTGTTACCGGGACAGGGGGCACTGAAGCTTTCTTT.

The genes are TRBV11-3 and TRBJ1-1; D is perhaps TRBD1 (5 bases). This CDR3 region has 14 residues. Trimming cost V 4 bases and J 0 bases, with 9 bases left between them. Per germline, CDR1 SGHNT and CDR2 YENEEA. CDR3 residues: CASSSQAMNTEAFF. CDR3 sequence (DNA): TGTGCCAGCAGCTCACAGGCTATGAACACTGAAGCTTTCTTT.

The count of this clone is one. This sequence joins TRBV5-8 and TRBJ2-5, with a weak D call TRBD1 (6 bases). This CDR3 spans 16 amino acids. Germline V gives CDR1 SGHTS, CDR2 YDEGEE. Trimming stripped 1 base from V and 2 bases from J, with 15 bases between. CDR3 nucleotides: TGTGCCAGCAGCTTGAATACAGGGTTTAGGCAAGAGACCCAGTACTTC. Its translation is CASSLNTGFRQETQYF. Full variable domain (outside the CDR3, taken from reference TRBV5-8 and TRBJ2-5): EAGVTQSPTHLIKTRGQQATLRCSPISGHTSVYWYQQALGLGLQFLLWYDEGEERNRGNFPPRFSGRQFPNYSSELNVNALELEDSALYLCASSLNTGFRQETQYFGPGTRLLVL.

This clone was recorded only once. J is TRBJ1-5 and V is TRBV10-2, with 8 bases lining up with TRBD1. The J segment lost 6 bases and the V segment lost 11 bases, leaving 9 bases of the junction unmatched. The germline V gene has CDR1 WSHSY and CDR2 SAAADI. This CDR3 is 13 amino acids long. CDR3 protein: CAAQQGEGQPQHF. The CDR3 DNA is TGCGCCGCTCAACAGGGGGAGGGTCAGCCCCAGCATTTT.

This clone was observed a handful of times. V gene TRBV11-3 combines with J gene TRBJ1-1; 12 nucleotides line up with TRBD1. This CDR3 comprises 14 residues. CDR1 SGHNT and CDR2 YENEEA come from the germline V gene. V shed 5 bases, J shed 10 bases, and the junction held 8 bases outside the gene matches. This CDR3 is CASSLGQGAGPAFF. CDR3 coding DNA: TGTGCCAGCAGCCTGGGACAGGGGGCAGGGCCAGCTTTCTTT. The full variable domain, in which reference TRBV11-3 and TRBJ1-1 provide the parts outside the CDR3, is EAGVVQSPRYKIIEKKQPVAFWCNPISGHNTLYWYLQNLGQGPELLIRYENEEAVDDSQLPKDRFSAERLKGVDSTLKIQPAELGDSAVYLCASSLGQGAGPAFFGQGTRLTVV.

The rearrangement uses TRBV24-1 and TRBJ1-2; unclear D gene. The CDR3 contains 13 residues. V was cut by 1 base and J by 8 bases, with 10 bases left in between. From germline, CDR1 is KGHDR and CDR2 SFDVKD. The CDR3 loop is CATSDLGGLGYTF. CDR3 coding DNA: TGTGCCACCAGTGATTTAGGAGGGCTCGGCTACACCTTC.

The chain is built from TRBV27 and TRBJ1-5; 7 bases line up with TRBD1. V was pared by 6 bases and J by 0 bases, with 8 bases of the junction left unmatched. The CDR3 is 16 residues long. CDR1 is MNHEY, CDR2 SMNVEV, per germline (reference sequence). CDR3 loop: CASRPGQSFSNQPQHF. CDR3 nucleotide sequence: TGTGCCAGCAGGCCGGGACAGTCCTTTAGCAATCAGCCCCAGCATTTT.

The chain recombines TRBV18 with TRBJ2-3; 8 nucleotides align to TRBD2. The CDR3 is made up of 15 amino acids. The V gene's germline CDR1 is KGHSH and CDR2 LQKENI. V dropped 3 bases and J dropped 0; count of bases not matched to a gene: 2. The CDR3 region has the DNA TGTGCCAGCTCACCGGGACTAGTTAGCACAGATACGCAGTATTTT. This sequence encodes CASSPGLVSTDTQYF.

This chain joins TRBV18 and TRBJ1-2; the D gene is possibly TRBD1 (5 bases). The CDR3 length is 17 residues. Germline loops: CDR1 KGHSH, CDR2 LQKENI. The V end lost 3 bases, the J end lost 4 bases, and 21 bases lay between the germline ends. CDR3 residues: CASSPVDRPMGSYGYTF. The DNA of the CDR3 is TGTGCCAGCTCACCTGTCGACAGACCCATGGGCTCCTATGGCTACACCTTC.